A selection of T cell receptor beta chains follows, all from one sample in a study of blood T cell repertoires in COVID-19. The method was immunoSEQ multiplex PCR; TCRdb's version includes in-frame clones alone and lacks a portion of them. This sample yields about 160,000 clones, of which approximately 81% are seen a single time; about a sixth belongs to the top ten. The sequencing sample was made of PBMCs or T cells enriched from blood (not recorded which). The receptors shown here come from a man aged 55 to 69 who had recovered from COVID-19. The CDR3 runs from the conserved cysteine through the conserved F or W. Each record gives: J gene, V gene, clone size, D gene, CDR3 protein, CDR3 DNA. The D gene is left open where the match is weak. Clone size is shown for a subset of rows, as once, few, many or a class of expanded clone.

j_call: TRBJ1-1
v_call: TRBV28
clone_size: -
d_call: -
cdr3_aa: CASNLHAVNTEAFF
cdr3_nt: TGTGCCAGCAACCTCCACGCGGTGAACACTGAAGCTTTCTTT

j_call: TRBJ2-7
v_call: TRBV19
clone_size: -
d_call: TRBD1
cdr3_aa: CASSASGGEYEQYF
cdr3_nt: TGTGCCAGTAGCGCATCAGGGGGTGAGTACGAGCAGTACTTC

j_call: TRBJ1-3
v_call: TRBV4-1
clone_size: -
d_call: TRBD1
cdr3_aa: CASSQAERGRRGNTIYF
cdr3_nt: TGCGCCAGCAGCCAAGCGGAGAGGGGGCGGCGAGGAAACACCATATATTTT

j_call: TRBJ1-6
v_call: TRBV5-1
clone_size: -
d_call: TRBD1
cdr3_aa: CASSPGQGVRGPPLHF
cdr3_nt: TGCGCCAGCAGCCCGGGACAGGGGGTGAGAGGGCCACCCCTCCACTTT

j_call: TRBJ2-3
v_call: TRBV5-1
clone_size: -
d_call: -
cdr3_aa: CASSLGQNKQTDTQYF
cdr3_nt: TGCGCCAGCAGCTTGGGGCAGAACAAACAAACAGATACGCAGTATTTT

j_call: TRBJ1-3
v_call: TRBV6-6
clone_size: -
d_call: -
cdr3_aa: CASSTPGADTIYF
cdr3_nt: TGTGCCAGCAGTACCCCAGGTGCCGACACCATATATTTT

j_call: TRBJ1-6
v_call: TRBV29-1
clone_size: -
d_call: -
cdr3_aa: CSVEDFAGLHF
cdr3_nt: TGCAGCGTTGAAGATTTCGCAGGCCTCCACTTT

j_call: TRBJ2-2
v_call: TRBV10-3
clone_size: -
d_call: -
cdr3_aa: CAISNTENTGELFF
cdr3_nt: TGTGCCATCAGCAATACAGAGAACACCGGGGAGCTGTTTTTT

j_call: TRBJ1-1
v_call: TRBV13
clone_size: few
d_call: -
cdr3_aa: CASSLARDTEAFF
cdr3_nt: TGTGCCAGCAGCTTAGCCCGGGACACCGAAGCTTTCTTT

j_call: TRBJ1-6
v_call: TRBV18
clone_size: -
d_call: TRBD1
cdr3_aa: CASSPDRVNSPLHF
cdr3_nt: TGTGCCAGCTCCCCGGACAGGGTAAATTCACCCCTCCACTTT

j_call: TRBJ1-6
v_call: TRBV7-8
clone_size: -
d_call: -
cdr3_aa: CASSLVGAESSYNSPLHF
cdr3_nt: TGTGCCAGCAGCTTAGTGGGGGCCGAAAGCTCCTATAATTCACCCCTCCACTTT

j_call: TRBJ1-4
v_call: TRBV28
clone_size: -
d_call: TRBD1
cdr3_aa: CASSLFTWAGGNEKLFF
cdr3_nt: TGTGCCAGCAGTTTATTTACTTGGGCAGGGGGAAATGAAAAACTGTTTTTT

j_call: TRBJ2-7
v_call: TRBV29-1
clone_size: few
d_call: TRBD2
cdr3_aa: CSASGASGRVNEQYF
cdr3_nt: TGCAGCGCCTCCGGGGCTAGCGGGAGGGTCAACGAGCAGTACTTC

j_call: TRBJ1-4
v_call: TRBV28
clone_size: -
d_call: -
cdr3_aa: CASSLSDGGAREKLFF
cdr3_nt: TGTGCCAGCAGTTTATCCGACGGGGGGGCGAGAGAAAAACTGTTTTTT